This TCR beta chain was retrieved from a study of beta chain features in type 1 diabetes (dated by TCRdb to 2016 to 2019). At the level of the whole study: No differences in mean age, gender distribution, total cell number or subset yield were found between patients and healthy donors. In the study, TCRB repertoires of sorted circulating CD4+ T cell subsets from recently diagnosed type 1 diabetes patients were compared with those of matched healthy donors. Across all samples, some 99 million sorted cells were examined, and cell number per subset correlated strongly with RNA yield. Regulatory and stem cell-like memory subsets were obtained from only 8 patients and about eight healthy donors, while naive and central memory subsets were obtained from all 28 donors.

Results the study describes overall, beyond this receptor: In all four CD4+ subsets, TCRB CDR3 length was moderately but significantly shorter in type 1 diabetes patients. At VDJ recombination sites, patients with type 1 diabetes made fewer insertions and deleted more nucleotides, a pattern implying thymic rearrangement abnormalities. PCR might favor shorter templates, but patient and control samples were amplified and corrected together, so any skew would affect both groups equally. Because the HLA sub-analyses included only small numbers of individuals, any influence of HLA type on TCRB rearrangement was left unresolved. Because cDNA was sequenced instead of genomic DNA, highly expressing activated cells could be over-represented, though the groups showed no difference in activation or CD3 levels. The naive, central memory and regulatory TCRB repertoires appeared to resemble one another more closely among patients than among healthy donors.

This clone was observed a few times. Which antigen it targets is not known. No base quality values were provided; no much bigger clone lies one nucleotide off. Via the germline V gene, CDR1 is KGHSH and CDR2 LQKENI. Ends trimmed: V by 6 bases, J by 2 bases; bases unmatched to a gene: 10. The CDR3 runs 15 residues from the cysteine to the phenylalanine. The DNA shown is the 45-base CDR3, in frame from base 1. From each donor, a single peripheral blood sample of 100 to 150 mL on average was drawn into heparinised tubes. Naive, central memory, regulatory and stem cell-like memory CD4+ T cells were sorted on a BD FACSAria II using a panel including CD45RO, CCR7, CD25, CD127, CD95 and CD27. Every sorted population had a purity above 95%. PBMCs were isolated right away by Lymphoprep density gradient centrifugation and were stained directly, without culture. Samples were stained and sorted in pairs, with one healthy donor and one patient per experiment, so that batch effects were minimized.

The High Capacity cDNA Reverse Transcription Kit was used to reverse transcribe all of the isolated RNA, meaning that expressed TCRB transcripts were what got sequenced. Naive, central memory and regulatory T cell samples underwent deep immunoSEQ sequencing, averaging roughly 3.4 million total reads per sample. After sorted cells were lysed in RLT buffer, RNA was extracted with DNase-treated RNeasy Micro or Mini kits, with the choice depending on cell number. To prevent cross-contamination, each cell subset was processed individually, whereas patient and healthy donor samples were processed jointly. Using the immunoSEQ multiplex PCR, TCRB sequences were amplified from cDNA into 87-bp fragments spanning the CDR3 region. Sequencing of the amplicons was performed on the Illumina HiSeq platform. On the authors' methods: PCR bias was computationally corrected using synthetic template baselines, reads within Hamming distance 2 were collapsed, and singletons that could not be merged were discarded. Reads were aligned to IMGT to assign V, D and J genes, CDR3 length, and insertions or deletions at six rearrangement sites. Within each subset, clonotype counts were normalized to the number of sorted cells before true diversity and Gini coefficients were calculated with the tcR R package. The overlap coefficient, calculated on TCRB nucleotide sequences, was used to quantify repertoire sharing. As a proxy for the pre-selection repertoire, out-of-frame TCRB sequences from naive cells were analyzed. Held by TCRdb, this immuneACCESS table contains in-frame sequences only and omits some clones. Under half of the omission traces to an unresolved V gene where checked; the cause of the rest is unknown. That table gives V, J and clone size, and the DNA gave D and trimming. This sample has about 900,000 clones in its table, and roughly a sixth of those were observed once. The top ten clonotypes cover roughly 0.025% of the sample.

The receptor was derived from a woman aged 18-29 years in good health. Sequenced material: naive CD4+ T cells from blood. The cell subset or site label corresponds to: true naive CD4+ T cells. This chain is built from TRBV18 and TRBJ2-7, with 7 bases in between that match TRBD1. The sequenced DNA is TGTGCCAGCTCCCTAGGACAGGACAACCCCTACGAGCAGTACTTC. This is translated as CASSLGQDNPYEQYF.